A selection of T cell receptor beta chains follows, all from one sample in a study of control samples from healthy donors and cancer patients. The protocol was immunoSEQ multiplex PCR, while the TCRdb copy is restricted to in-frame clones and leaves out a portion. The sample contains about 170,000 clones, 75% to 95% of which appear only once. Sequencing was carried out using blood. All receptors come from a woman in her 30s in good health. The CDR3 runs from the conserved cysteine through the conserved F or W. Fields, in order: D gene, CDR3 length, clone size, J gene, V gene, CDR3 DNA, CDR3 protein. A D gene is named only where the DNA matches it firmly. Where a row states a size, it is once, few, many or the class of an expanded clone; other rows omit it.

-,13,-,TRBJ1-4,TRBV19,TGTGCCAGTAGTGCGGCCTGGAATGAAAAACTGTTTTTT,CASSAAWNEKLFF
-,15,-,TRBJ2-7,TRBV6-6,TGTGCCAGCAGTTACGGGGTAGAAGGAACCTACGAGCAGTACTTC,CASSYGVEGTYEQYF
TRBD1,14,-,TRBJ2-7,TRBV18,TGTGCCAGCTCACCCGGGACAGGGGGATACGAGCAGTACTTC,CASSPGTGGYEQYF
-,14,-,TRBJ1-2,TRBV5-5,TGTGCCAGCAGCTGGACGGAAGCTAACTATGGCTACACCTTC,CASSWTEANYGYTF
-,15,-,TRBJ1-5,TRBV6-2/TRBV6-3,TGTGCCAGCAGTTACTTCGGGGGGGGCAATCAGCCCCAGCATTTT,CASSYFGGGNQPQHF
-,14,-,TRBJ2-1,TRBV5-5,TGTGCCAGCAGCCCAACCCCCTCCTACAATGAGCAGTTCTTC,CASSPTPSYNEQFF
TRBD1,14,-,TRBJ1-3,TRBV19,TGTGCCAGTAGCCACAGGGGGCAAGGAAACACCATATATTTT,CASSHRGQGNTIYF
TRBD2,15,few,TRBJ2-3,TRBV3-1/TRBV3-2,TGTGCCAGCAGCCCTAGCGGGAGTAGGTCAGATACGCAGTATTTT,CASSPSGSRSDTQYF
TRBD1,14,few,TRBJ1-6,TRBV6-2/TRBV6-3,TGTGCCAGCAGTTGGACAGGAGATCATTCACCCCTCCACTTT,CASSWTGDHSPLHF
TRBD1,15,-,TRBJ1-5,TRBV7-3,TGTGCCAGCAGCTTGGGACAGGGGGCCTATCAGCCCCAGCATTTT,CASSLGQGAYQPQHF
TRBD2,14,-,TRBJ2-2,TRBV28,TGTGCCAGCAGCGGGACTAGGGGCACCGGGGAGCTGTTTTTT,CASSGTRGTGELFF
-,13,-,TRBJ2-7,TRBV6-1,TGTGCCAGCAGTGACAGGGTCCCCTACGAGCAGTACTTC,CASSDRVPYEQYF
TRBD1,14,once,TRBJ2-5,TRBV2,TGTGCCAGTACAGGGGGGTTAGAGAGAGAGACCCAGTACTTC,CASTGGLERETQYF
-,15,once,TRBJ2-3,TRBV6-5,TGTGCCAGCAGTCCTCGGGGAGTGGGGACAGATACGCAGTATTTT,CASSPRGVGTDTQYF
-,12,-,TRBJ2-1,TRBV18,TGTGCCAGCTCTGACAGTTACAATGAGCAGTTCTTC,CASSDSYNEQFF
-,12,-,TRBJ2-7,TRBV27,TGTGCCAGCAGGGGGCAAGACTACGAGCAGTACTTC,CASRGQDYEQYF
TRBD1,16,few,TRBJ2-2,TRBV6-4,TGTGCCAGCAGTGACTTAAGAACAGGGGGCGCCGGGGAGCTGTTTTTT,CASSDLRTGGAGELFF
TRBD1,15,-,TRBJ2-7,TRBV9,TGTGCCAGCAGCGTAGAGGCAGGGGGCTCCTACGAGCAGTACTTC,CASSVEAGGSYEQYF
-,12,-,TRBJ1-5,TRBV21-1,TGTGCCAGCAGCAAGGAAAATCAGCCCCAGCATTTT,CASSKENQPQHF
-,16,-,TRBJ1-1,TRBV3-1/TRBV3-2,TGTGCCAGCAGCCAAGGGACAGCACTCATGAACACTGAAGCTTTCTTT,CASSQGTALMNTEAFF
TRBD1,16,-,TRBJ2-1,TRBV9,TGTGCCAGCAGCGTAGCGACAGGGGTAGGCTACAATGAGCAGTTCTTC,CASSVATGVGYNEQFF
-,16,-,TRBJ1-4,TRBV5-5,TGTGCCAGCAGCGTTGGCGGCGGACCAACCAATGAAAAACTGTTTTTT,CASSVGGGPTNEKLFF
TRBD2,15,-,TRBJ2-1,TRBV7-2,TGTGCCAGCAGCTTAAGCGCGGGGAGGGGCAATGAGCAGTTCTTC,CASSLSAGRGNEQFF
-,14,-,TRBJ2-7,TRBV18,TGTGCCAGCTCACGGGACCGAAACTCCTACGAGCAGTACTTC,CASSRDRNSYEQYF
TRBD1,15,once,TRBJ1-2,TRBV30,TGTGCCTGGAGTGTACCCGACAGGGGGAACTATGGCTACACCTTC,CAWSVPDRGNYGYTF
TRBD1,14,-,TRBJ1-2,TRBV14,TGTGCCAGCAGCCCCCGGGACAGGCGAAAGGGCTACACCTTC,CASSPRDRRKGYTF
TRBD1,14,-,TRBJ2-1,TRBV19,TGTGCCAGTAGACCGGGACAGGGGTTGAATGAGCAGTTCTTC,CASRPGQGLNEQFF
-,13,-,TRBJ2-7,TRBV19,TGTGCCAGTAGTGGGCATAGCTCCTACGAGCAGTACTTC,CASSGHSSYEQYF
TRBD1,14,-,TRBJ1-2,TRBV18,TGTGCCAGCTCACCTCAGGGGGTCTTTTATGGCTACACCTTC,CASSPQGVFYGYTF
-,11,-,TRBJ2-3,TRBV2,TGTGCCAGCAGACAGGGTGATACGCAGTATTTT,CASRQGDTQYF
-,13,once,TRBJ1-3,TRBV6-2/TRBV6-3,TGTGCCAGCAGTTACAGGGTCGGAAACACCATATATTTT,CASSYRVGNTIYF
TRBD1,15,few,TRBJ1-6,TRBV11-1,TGTGCCAGCAGCTTCCGGGACAGGGATAATTCACCCCTCCACTTT,CASSFRDRDNSPLHF
-,12,-,TRBJ1-2,TRBV21-1,TGTGCCAGCCGACAAGACTTCGATGGCTACACCTTC,CASRQDFDGYTF
TRBD1,13,once,TRBJ1-3,TRBV6-5,TGTGCCAGCAGGGACAGGGGTGGAAACACCATATATTTT,CASRDRGGNTIYF
-,13,-,TRBJ2-4,TRBV29-1,TGCAGCGTTGTGCCCGTAGCCAAAAACATTCAGTACTTC,CSVVPVAKNIQYF
TRBD1,15,-,TRBJ2-1,TRBV5-4,TGTGCCAGCAGCTTGACCGGGACAGGGAGGAATGAGCAGTTCTTC,CASSLTGTGRNEQFF
-,11,-,TRBJ1-2,TRBV20-1,TGCAGTGCTAGCCAGGGCTATGGCTACACCTTC,CSASQGYGYTF
TRBD1,14,-,TRBJ1-1,TRBV7-3,TGTGCCAGCAGCCGGGACAGGGGAAACACTGAAGCTTTCTTT,CASSRDRGNTEAFF
-,13,-,TRBJ1-1,TRBV5-5,TGTGCCAGCAGCATAGTACAGGGAACTGAAGCTTTCTTT,CASSIVQGTEAFF
TRBD1,16,-,TRBJ2-3,TRBV5-4,TGTGCCAGCAGCTTGGCCGGGACAGGGGGCTCAGATACGCAGTATTTT,CASSLAGTGGSDTQYF
TRBD1,13,-,TRBJ1-5,TRBV6-5,TGTGCCAGCAGCGGGACAGGGGTCCAGCCCCAGCATTTT,CASSGTGVQPQHF
-,15,-,TRBJ2-1,TRBV9,TGTGCCAGCAGCGTAGCGGGGGGCGTCTACAATGAGCAGTTCTTC,CASSVAGGVYNEQFF
-,17,-,TRBJ2-3,TRBV19,TGTGCCAGTAGTATAGGATACGGGCAGGTCGGCACAGATACGCAGTATTTT,CASSIGYGQVGTDTQYF
TRBD2,14,-,TRBJ2-7,TRBV7-2,TGTGCCAGCAGGGCTCTAGCGGGGCCCTACGAGCAGTACTTC,CASRALAGPYEQYF
TRBD1,14,-,TRBJ1-6,TRBV27,TGTGCCAGCTGCCGGGACAGGGTCAATTCACCCCTCCACTTT,CASCRDRVNSPLHF
TRBD1,15,-,TRBJ1-2,TRBV24-1,TGTGCCACCAGTGATACCGGGACAGGGGTCTATGGCTACACCTTC,CATSDTGTGVYGYTF
TRBD1,13,-,TRBJ2-7,TRBV12-3/TRBV12-4,TGTGCCAGCAGCCGACAGGGGGGCTACGAGCAGTACTTC,CASSRQGGYEQYF
-,13,-,TRBJ2-7,TRBV19,TGTGCCAGTAGTATAGGACGGACCTACGAGCAGTACTTC,CASSIGRTYEQYF
TRBD1,14,-,TRBJ2-2,TRBV7-2,TGTGCCAGCAGGGGGACAGGTTACACCGGGGAGCTGTTTTTT,CASRGTGYTGELFF
-,12,few,TRBJ2-7,TRBV12-3/TRBV12-4,TGTGCCAGCAGCCTGGACAGCTACGAGCAGTACTTC,CASSLDSYEQYF
-,15,once,TRBJ1-5,TRBV7-2,TGTGCCAGCAGCTTAGGCAGTATGAGCAATCAGCCCCAGCATTTT,CASSLGSMSNQPQHF
TRBD1,16,-,TRBJ2-3,TRBV24-1,TGTGCCACCAGTGATTTGCGGTCAGGGGGCGCAGATACGCAGTATTTT,CATSDLRSGGADTQYF
TRBD1,16,-,TRBJ1-6,TRBV14,TGTGCCAGCAGCCACCACGGACAGGGTGGAAATTCACCCCTCCACTTT,CASSHHGQGGNSPLHF